Below, 30 T cell receptor beta chains from the same sample are listed, as sequenced in a study of OX40 agonist ivuxolimab in advanced cancers. The repertoire was sequenced with immunoSEQ multiplex PCR; TCRdb's copy has only in-frame clones and lacks some. Of 71,000 or so clones listed, 91% were seen once; the top ten hold 2% to 2.5%. The source was CD4+ or CD8+ T cells sorted from blood, collected in a trial of the OX40 agonist ivuxolimab. The receptors shown here come from an adult with an advanced solid tumor such as melanoma, head and neck, liver or kidney cancer.

This rearrangement joins TRBV7-2 to TRBJ2-5; 11 bases are a match to TRBD2. In germline, CDR1 is SGHTA, CDR2 FQGNSA. The CDR3 totals 14 residues. V lost 5 bases, J lost 5 bases, and 4 bases stayed unmatched. CDR3 nucleotides: TGTGCCAGCAGCGCTCGGACTAGCGGGGAGACCCAGTACTTC. Its translation is CASSARTSGETQYF.

This clone was picked up one time. The chain joins TRBV10-3 to TRBJ1-5, with no clear D. Germline lookup yields CDR1 ENHRY and CDR2 SYGVKD. Trimming cost V 6 bases and J 0 bases, with 15 bases left between them. This CDR3 is built from 16 residues. CDR3 in amino acids: CAISEIHSYSNQPQHF. As DNA, the CDR3 is TGTGCCATCAGCGAGATCCACTCTTATAGCAATCAGCCCCAGCATTTT.

The chain is built from TRBV29-1 and TRBJ2-7; D is perhaps TRBD2 (7 bases). Trimming removed 4 bases at V and 2 bases at J, with 12 bases between. The CDR3 is made up of 13 amino acids. In germline, CDR1 is SQVTM, CDR2 ANQGSEA. CDR3 coding DNA: TGCAGCGTTGCGAGGGGGGGAGCCTACGAGCAGTACTTC. It is translated as CSVARGGAYEQYF.

The rearrangement links TRBV18 to TRBJ1-1; D gene uncertain. CDR3 length equals 14 residues. V lost 2 bases, J lost 4 bases, and 11 bases lay in between. Germline V gene lookup returns CDR1 KGHSH and CDR2 LQKENI. The CDR3 nucleotides read TGTGCCAGCTCACCAGGCGTAGACATCACTGAAGCTTTCTTT. It is translated as CASSPGVDITEAFF.

In its sample, this clone was seen once. The gene calls are TRBV5-4 and TRBJ1-5, with D maybe TRBD1 (6 bases). This CDR3 region has 15 residues. Trimming took 3 bases from V and 6 from J, leaving 16 bases between them. The germline V gene encodes CDR1 SGHNT and CDR2 YYREEE (reference sequence). This chain's CDR3 is CASSWSRGDRQPQHF. The CDR3 DNA reads as TGTGCCAGCAGCTGGTCAAGGGGGGATCGTCAGCCCCAGCATTTT. Variable domain in full (rest from reference TRBV5-4 and TRBJ1-5): ETGVTQSPTHLIKTRGQQVTLRCSSQSGHNTVSWYQQALGQGPQFIFQYYREEENGRGNFPPRFSGLQFPNYSSELNVNALELDDSALYLCASSWSRGDRQPQHFGDGTRLSIL.

The V call is TRBV9, the J call TRBJ2-2; D is unclear. The CDR3 runs 15 residues. V was pared by 2 bases and J by 2 bases, with 10 bases between. Germline lookup yields CDR1 SGDLS and CDR2 YYNGEE. CDR3 coding DNA: TGTGCCAGCAGCGTGACGGTTACCAACACCGGGGAGCTGTTTTTT. Translation: CASSVTVTNTGELFF.

This clone was detected only once. This rearrangement joins TRBV4-1 to TRBJ2-5, with D possibly matching TRBD1 (6 bases). V lost 2 bases, J lost 0 bases, and 13 bases lay in between. This CDR3 has 16 amino acids. Germline values: CDR1 MGHRA, CDR2 YSYEKL. CDR3 nucleotide sequence: TGCGCCAGCAGCCAATCGGGACACCAGAACCAAGAGACCCAGTACTTC. Amino acids: CASSQSGHQNQETQYF.

This sequence joins TRBV5-4 and TRBJ2-7; D not resolved. The V gene's germline CDR1 is SGHNT and CDR2 YYREEE (reference sequence). The V end was cut by 0 bases, the J end by 6 bases, with 7 bases between. This CDR3 contains 12 residues. CDR3 DNA: TGTGCCAGCAGCTTGGTTGGCGGCGAGCAGTACTTC. This translates into CASSLVGGEQYF.

This chain joins TRBV5-4 and TRBJ2-7; TRBD1 aligns across 8 bases. The J segment lost 5 bases and the V segment lost 4 bases, leaving 8 bases of the junction unmatched. CDR3 size: 14 residues. Looked up from germline, CDR1 is SGHNT and CDR2 is YYREEE (reference sequence). DNA for the CDR3: TGTGCCAGCAGCGGGCCGGACAGGGACCACGAGCAGTACTTC. Translation: CASSGPDRDHEQYF.

The chain links TRBV7-3 to TRBJ2-7; TRBD2 agrees at 11 bases. The CDR3 is made up of 15 amino acids. The V and J ends lost 5 bases and 1 base, in that order; junction bases with no gene match: 4. CDR1 and CDR2 (germline): SGHTA, FQGTGA. The CDR3 region is CASSKTSGTSYEQYF. DNA of the CDR3: TGTGCCAGCAGCAAGACTAGCGGGACTTCCTACGAGCAGTACTTC.

The chain employs TRBV15 and TRBJ2-7, with D possibly being TRBD2 (6 bases). This CDR3 contains 13 residues. Trimming took off 3 bases at V and 3 bases at J, with 9 bases between the two ends. In germline, CDR1 is LNHNV, CDR2 YYDKDF (reference sequence). The CDR3 DNA is TGTGCCACCAGCAGCGGGAGTAACTACGAGCAGTACTTC. The encoded protein is CATSSGSNYEQYF.

This chain links TRBV28 with TRBJ1-3, with D possibly being TRBD1 (5 bases). V was pared by 5 bases and J by 0 bases, with 14 bases between. Germline values: CDR1 MDHEN, CDR2 SYDVKM. The length of the CDR3 is 16 residues. The CDR3 protein is CASSISGHSSGNTIYF. The CDR3 DNA is TGTGCCAGCAGTATCAGCGGACATTCCTCTGGAAACACCATATATTTT. Complete variable domain (other parts from reference TRBV28 and TRBJ1-3): DVKVTQSSRYLVKRTGEKVFLECVQDMDHENMFWYRQDPGLGLRLIYFSYDVKMKEKGDIPEGYSVSREKKERFSLILESASTNQTSMYLCASSISGHSSGNTIYFGEGSWLTVV.

This clone was seen only a few times. The J gene is TRBJ2-5, the V gene TRBV9; 8 bases fit TRBD2. The length of the CDR3 is 15 residues. CDR1 SGDLS and CDR2 YYNGEE come from the germline V gene. J lost 5 bases, V lost 3 bases, and 9 bases had no gene match. The CDR3 DNA reads TGTGCCAGCAGCGCCGCAGCGGGAGTTCGGGAGACCCAGTACTTC. It translates to CASSAAAGVRETQYF.

The chain employs TRBV4-2 and TRBJ2-1; 10 bases map to TRBD1. The germline CDR1 and CDR2 sequences are LGHNA and YNFKEQ. J lost 4 bases, V lost 2 bases, and 2 bases had no gene match. The CDR3 extends over 15 amino acids. As DNA, the CDR3 is TGTGCCAGCAGCCAACGGACAGGGGGTTACAATGAGCAGTTCTTC. Residues: CASSQRTGGYNEQFF.

This rearrangement joins TRBV28 to TRBJ2-3, with 8 nucleotides matching TRBD1. The germline V gene encodes CDR1 MDHEN and CDR2 SYDVKM. This CDR3 has 15 residues. The trim removed 6 bases at V and 8 bases at J, leaving 13 bases unmatched. The CDR3 loop reads CASSKPTGGLGTQYF. DNA of the CDR3: TGTGCCAGCAGCAAACCCACAGGGGGGCTCGGTACGCAGTATTTT. The variable domain in full, with the rest retrieved from reference TRBV28 and TRBJ2-3, is DVKVTQSSRYLVKRTGEKVFLECVQDMDHENMFWYRQDPGLGLRLIYFSYDVKMKEKGDIPEGYSVSREKKERFSLILESASTNQTSMYLCASSKPTGGLGTQYFGPGTRLTVL.

The V gene is TRBV6-1, the J gene TRBJ1-3; no clear D. V dropped 2 bases and J dropped 0 bases, with 8 bases sitting between them. Germline assignment: CDR1 MNHNS and CDR2 SASEGT. CDR3 length: 15 amino acids. The CDR3 protein is CASSERTVSGNTIYF. Here the CDR3 DNA reads TGTGCCAGCAGTGAAAGAACAGTCTCTGGAAACACCATATATTTT.

This clone was recorded only once. The chain joins TRBV19 to TRBJ1-1, with a possible D match to TRBD1 (5 bases). CDR1 is LNHDA, CDR2 SQIVND, per germline (reference sequence). The V end lost 4 bases, the J end lost 1 base, and 13 bases lay between the germline ends. The CDR3 has 15 amino acids. Written as DNA, the CDR3 is TGTGCCAGTAGTAGGGAAGGGGCAGGGAACACTGAAGCTTTCTTT. This sequence encodes CASSREGAGNTEAFF. Drawing the rest from reference TRBV19 and TRBJ1-1, the complete variable domain is DGGITQSPKYLFRKEGQNVTLSCEQNLNHDAMYWYRQDPGQGLRLIYYSQIVNDFQKGDIAEGYSVSREKKESFPLTVTSAQKNPTAFYLCASSREGAGNTEAFFGQGTRLTVV.

The chain has TRBV5-1 and TRBJ2-6; D call uncertain. The ends were cut back, 6 bases at V and 0 bases at J, with 7 bases in the middle. The CDR3 totals 14 residues. CDR1 and CDR2 from the germline V gene are SGHRS and YFSETQ. CDR3 protein: CASNMGSGANVLTF. For the CDR3, the DNA is TGCGCCAGCAACATGGGCTCTGGGGCCAACGTCCTGACTTTC.

The rearrangement uses TRBV11-2 and TRBJ2-3, with D possibly matching TRBD2 (5 bases). CDR1 is SGHAT, CDR2 FQNNGV, per germline. Between the trimmed V and J ends, which lost 6 bases and 2 bases, there was a span of 9 bases. This CDR3 has 13 amino acids. CDR3 region: CASRAGITDTQYF. The CDR3 DNA sequence: TGTGCCAGCAGAGCCGGGATCACAGATACGCAGTATTTT.

The V call is TRBV6-6, the J call TRBJ1-5, with TRBD1 identical over 7 bases. CDR1 and CDR2 (germline): MNHNY, SVGAGI (reference sequence). With 5 bases clipped from V and 2 bases from J, the junction kept 6 bases outside the gene matches. CDR3 length equals 15 residues. The chain's CDR3 is CASSAQGWGNQPQHF. CDR3 nucleotide sequence: TGTGCCAGCAGTGCACAGGGGTGGGGCAATCAGCCCCAGCATTTT.

This chain connects TRBV19 to TRBJ2-5; D might be TRBD1 (6 bases). The germline V and J ends were trimmed by 5 bases and 3 bases, with 10 bases remaining between them. Germline V gene sequence: CDR1 LNHDA, CDR2 SQIVND (reference sequence). The CDR3 sequence is 13 residues long. CDR3 residues: CASSGQRKETQYF. CDR3 DNA: TGTGCCAGTAGTGGACAGCGCAAAGAGACCCAGTACTTC. Drawing the rest from reference TRBV19 and TRBJ2-5, the complete variable domain is DGGITQSPKYLFRKEGQNVTLSCEQNLNHDAMYWYRQDPGQGLRLIYYSQIVNDFQKGDIAEGYSVSREKKESFPLTVTSAQKNPTAFYLCASSGQRKETQYFGPGTRLLVL.

The chain joins TRBV7-6 to TRBJ1-3; 9 bases match TRBD1. Per the germline V gene, CDR1 is SGHVS and CDR2 is FNYEAQ. There are 13 residues in the CDR3. V lost 5 bases and J lost 6; bases outside the gene matches: 2. The CDR3 here is CASSGTGLNTIYF. CDR3 bases: TGTGCCAGCAGCGGGACAGGGCTAAACACCATATATTTT. Complete variable domain (other parts from reference TRBV7-6 and TRBJ1-3): GAGVSQSPRYKVTKRGQDVALRCDPISGHVSLYWYRQALGQGPEFLTYFNYEAQQDKSGLPNDRFSAERPEGSISTLTIQRTEQRDSAMYRCASSGTGLNTIYFGEGSWLTVV.

The CDR3 nucleotides are TGTGCCATCAGTGAGTCGGCAGGGGAGCCCTACGAGCAGTACTTC. This gives the protein CAISESAGEPYEQYF. This chain links TRBV10-3 with TRBJ2-7; D might be TRBD1 (6 bases). The germline V and J ends were trimmed by 0 bases and 2 bases, with 11 bases remaining between them. The CDR3 spans 15 residues. Germline assignment: CDR1 ENHRY and CDR2 SYGVKD.

The rearrangement joins TRBV7-8 to TRBJ2-7; a possible D gene is TRBD1 (5 bases). This CDR3 has 14 residues. The germline V gene has CDR1 SGHVS and CDR2 FQNEAQ. Between the trimmed V and J ends, which lost 5 bases and 1 base, there was a span of 12 bases. Here the CDR3 reads CASSQGRASYEQYF. CDR3 in DNA: TGTGCCAGCAGCCAGGGCCGAGCTTCCTACGAGCAGTACTTC. The variable domain in full, completed from reference TRBV7-8 and TRBJ2-7, reads GAGVSQSPRYKVAKRGQDVALRCDPISGHVSLFWYQQALGQGPEFLTYFQNEAQLDKSGLPSDRFFAERPEGSVSTLKIQRTQQEDSAVYLCASSQGRASYEQYFGPGTRLTVT.

The rearrangement uses TRBV11-2 and TRBJ1-2; 8 nucleotides align to TRBD1. The germline gives CDR1 SGHAT, CDR2 FQNNGV. J was trimmed by 2 bases and V by 4 bases; bases with no gene match: 3. The CDR3 has 14 residues. The CDR3 sequence is CASSSAGGNYGYTF. CDR3 bases: TGTGCCAGCAGCTCTGCAGGGGGCAACTATGGCTACACCTTC.

CDR3 sequence: CASRAGIGFNNQPQHF. As DNA, the CDR3 is TGTGCCAGTAGAGCCGGAATAGGGTTCAACAATCAGCCCCAGCATTTT. V is TRBV19 and J is TRBJ1-5; D is ambiguous. The CDR3 runs 16 residues. Germline V gene lookup returns CDR1 LNHDA and CDR2 SQIVND (reference sequence). V lost 6 bases and J lost 3, with 18 bases in between. The complete variable domain, with remaining parts taken from reference TRBV19 and TRBJ1-5, reads DGGITQSPKYLFRKEGQNVTLSCEQNLNHDAMYWYRQDPGQGLRLIYYSQIVNDFQKGDIAEGYSVSREKKESFPLTVTSAQKNPTAFYLCASRAGIGFNNQPQHFGDGTRLSIL.

Only one count was recorded for this clone. The CDR3 region has the DNA TGTGCCAGCTCACCACCGGGACTAGCGGACAATGAGCAGTTCTTC. It translates to CASSPPGLADNEQFF. This chain joins TRBV18 and TRBJ2-1, with 11 nucleotides matching TRBD2. Unmatched junction bases numbered 0, after V lost 0 bases and J lost 5 bases. This CDR3 region has 15 residues. Per the germline V gene, CDR1 is KGHSH and CDR2 is LQKENI.

This chain uses TRBV9 with TRBJ2-5; D tentatively fits TRBD1 or TRBD2 (5 bases each). Trimming cost V 7 bases and J 1 base, with 17 bases left between them. The CDR3 is made up of 15 amino acids. Germline values: CDR1 SGDLS, CDR2 YYNGEE. This CDR3 reads CASAPYSGGQETQYF. CDR3 sequence (DNA): TGTGCCAGCGCACCCTACAGTGGGGGCCAAGAGACCCAGTACTTC. Based on the CDR3 plus reference TRBV9 and TRBJ2-5, the full variable domain is DSGVTQTPKHLITATGQRVTLRCSPRSGDLSVYWYQQSLDQGLQFLIQYYNGEERAKGNILERFSAQQFPDLHSELNLSSLELGDSALYFCASAPYSGGQETQYFGPGTRLLVL.

The rearrangement joins TRBV5-1 to TRBJ2-3; the D is unclear. The CDR3 runs 12 residues. Germline CDR1 reads SGHRS; CDR2 reads YFSETQ. V gave up 4 bases and J gave up 2 bases, with 5 bases separating them. The CDR3 reads CASSIHTDTQYF. The CDR3, as DNA: TGCGCCAGCAGCATCCACACAGATACGCAGTATTTT.

The chain combines TRBV6-5 with TRBJ1-2; a possible D gene is TRBD1 (6 bases). The germline gives CDR1 MNHEY, CDR2 SVGAGI. V lost 6 bases, J lost 7 bases, and 9 bases lay in between. The CDR3 covers 11 residues. The CDR3 is CASRGTSGYTF. The CDR3 DNA is TGTGCCAGCAGGGGGACAAGTGGCTACACCTTC.